Presented here are 25 T cell receptor beta chains from one specimen sequenced in a study of blood T cell repertoires in COVID-19. Assay: immunoSEQ multiplex PCR; the TCRdb copy retains only in-frame clones and omits some. The table has about 230,000 clones, approximately 84% seen once. Sequencing used peripheral blood. These receptors all come from a woman of 80 years or more with acute or convalescent COVID-19.

This clone has just a few counts. This chain joins TRBV18 and TRBJ1-4, with 8 bases fitting TRBD1. This CDR3 has 15 amino acids. Germline CDR1 and CDR2: KGHSH and LQKENI. Trimming cost V 7 bases and J 3 bases; bases outside gene matches: 7. Here the CDR3 DNA reads TGTGCCAGCTGCCTTGGACAGGGCGCTAATGAAAAACTGTTTTTT. It is translated as CASCLGQGANEKLFF.

The chain has TRBV7-9 and TRBJ1-2; TRBD1 agrees at 11 bases. Germline CDR1 reads SEHNR; CDR2 reads FQNEAQ (reference sequence). V gave up 5 bases and J gave up 8 bases; unmatched junction bases: 7. The CDR3 spans 14 residues. DNA for the CDR3: TGTGCCAGCAGCCTCGGACAGGGGGCGCGGGGCTACACCTTC. It encodes CASSLGQGARGYTF.

This clone has more than one count but fewer than ten. The chain employs TRBV18 and TRBJ1-6; a weak D match, TRBD1 (6 bases). Germline CDR1 is KGHSH and CDR2 is LQKENI. The CDR3 runs to 13 residues. The CDR3 DNA follows: TGTCCTAAAGGGCAGGGGCCTAATTCACCCCTCCACTTT. This sequence encodes CPKGQGPNSPLHF.

This sequence joins TRBV19 and TRBJ1-2, with TRBD1 identical over 7 bases. This CDR3 comprises 14 residues. The V and J ends lost 7 bases and 2 bases, in that order; junction bases with no gene match: 7. Germline CDR1 and CDR2: LNHDA and SQIVND (reference sequence). CDR3 nucleotides: TGTGCCAGTAAAATAGGACAGGCCAACTATGGCTACACCTTC. It translates to CASKIGQANYGYTF.

This clone appeared a single time. The chain is built from TRBV3-1 (or the pseudogene TRBV3-2) and TRBJ2-2, with 7 positions matching TRBD2. The V gene end was trimmed by 4 bases and the J gene end by 4 bases; junction bases not matched to a gene: 6. Germline values: CDR1 LGHDT, CDR2 YNNKEL (reference sequence). This CDR3 has 15 amino acids. This CDR3 reads CASSLMAGVTGELFF. The CDR3 DNA reads as TGTGCCAGCAGCCTAATGGCGGGGGTCACCGGGGAGCTGTTTTTT.

The V call is TRBV5-5, the J call TRBJ1-2, with TRBD1 matching 8 bases. From germline, CDR1 is SGHKS and CDR2 YYEKEE (reference sequence). The CDR3 runs to 13 residues. V shed 4 bases and J 4 bases; nucleotides not matched to a gene: 3. DNA of the CDR3: TGTGCCAGCAGCCTGACAGGGGTCTATGGCTACACCTTC. The encoded protein is CASSLTGVYGYTF.

The V call is TRBV28, the J call TRBJ1-2, with 8 bases lining up with TRBD1. CDR1 MDHEN and CDR2 SYDVKM come from the germline V gene. The ends lost 7 bases at V and 2 bases at J; junction bases unmatched: 6. The CDR3 length is 14 residues. The CDR3 loop reads CASNLDRVNYGYTF. The CDR3 bases are TGTGCCAGCAACCTGGACAGGGTCAACTATGGCTACACCTTC.

V gene TRBV6-5 combines with J gene TRBJ1-6, with D possibly being TRBD1 (5 bases). Between the trimmed V and J ends, which lost 1 base and 8 bases, there was a span of 12 bases. The CDR3 consists of 15 residues. Germline V lookup: CDR1 MNHEY, CDR2 SVGAGI. The CDR3 nucleotides read TGTGCCAGCAGTTACTATAGGGGTGCTGATTCACCCCTCCACTTT. It translates to CASSYYRGADSPLHF.

The V call is TRBV29-1, the J call TRBJ2-3; D ambiguous. The V gene lost 2 bases and the J gene lost 1 base, with 7 bases spanning the gap. This CDR3 spans 13 amino acids. Germline-derived CDR1 and CDR2 are SQVTM and ANQGSEA. The CDR3 DNA reads TGCAGCGTTGAAACTCAAGGCACAGATACGCAGTATTTT. Its protein product is CSVETQGTDTQYF.

The chain combines TRBV19 with TRBJ2-2; 14 positions match TRBD2. The CDR3 length is 15 residues. CDR1 is LNHDA and CDR2 is SQIVND in the germline V gene (reference sequence). V trimming: 9 bases; J trimming: 5 bases; junction bases outside the gene matches: 5. The CDR3 sequence: CASGTSGSATGELFF. The CDR3 DNA is TGTGCCAGCGGGACTAGCGGGAGTGCTACCGGGGAGCTGTTTTTT. The full variable domain, rest sourced from reference TRBV19 and TRBJ2-2, is DGGITQSPKYLFRKEGQNVTLSCEQNLNHDAMYWYRQDPGQGLRLIYYSQIVNDFQKGDIAEGYSVSREKKESFPLTVTSAQKNPTAFYLCASGTSGSATGELFFGEGSRLTVL.

This clone was observed a single time. The chain has TRBV12-3 or TRBV12-4 and TRBJ2-3; the D gene is possibly TRBD1 (7 bases). Trimming removed 9 bases from V and 5 bases from J, with 15 bases in between. The CDR3 length is 13 residues. This chain's CDR3 is CASTEGAGDTQYF. The CDR3 coding sequence is TGTGCCAGTACGGAGGGGGCCGGAGATACGCAGTATTTT.

The gene calls are TRBV5-4 and TRBJ2-5, with 8 bases that match TRBD2. This CDR3 is 16 amino acids long. V shed 0 bases and J 4 bases; nucleotides not matched to a gene: 8. Looked up from germline, CDR1 is SGHNT and CDR2 is YYREEE (reference sequence). This CDR3 reads CASSLAVAGYRETQYF. CDR3 DNA sequence: TGTGCCAGCAGCTTGGCGGTAGCGGGGTATCGAGAGACCCAGTACTTC.

This clone came up a few times. The same CDR3 is also encoded by other DNA sequences in this sample. The chain couples TRBV18 to TRBJ2-1, with 9 bases fitting TRBD2. Germline CDR1 reads KGHSH; CDR2 reads LQKENI. This CDR3 has 15 amino acids. J lost 2 bases, V lost 2 bases, and 1 base had no gene match. The CDR3 is CASSPSGRTYNEQFF. The CDR3 nucleotides are TGTGCCAGCTCACCAAGCGGGAGGACCTACAATGAGCAGTTCTTC. Supplemented by reference TRBV18 and TRBJ2-1, the full variable domain reads NAGVMQNPRHLVRRRGQEARLRCSPMKGHSHVYWYRQLPEEGLKFMVYLQKENIIDESGMPKERFSAEFPKEGPSILRIQQVVRGDSAAYFCASSPSGRTYNEQFFGPGTRLTVL.

This sequence joins TRBV5-1 and TRBJ1-2; D gene uncertain. Trimming left V 3 bases short and J 2 bases short, with 11 bases between. The CDR3 is 14 amino acids. The germline CDR1 and CDR2 sequences are SGHRS and YFSETQ. The DNA of the CDR3 is TGCGCCAGCAGCTCGAGAAGCGGGAACTATGGCTACACCTTC. This codes for CASSSRSGNYGYTF.

On this clone itself: The sample carries other DNA sequences with the same CDR3. The chain couples TRBV18 to TRBJ1-2; D not certain. Per germline, CDR1 KGHSH and CDR2 LQKENI. Trimming removed 2 bases at V and 3 bases at J, with 7 bases between. The CDR3 is made up of 13 amino acids. As DNA, the CDR3 is TGTGCCAGCTCACCAGAGGGTGACTATGGCTACACCTTC. Translated: CASSPEGDYGYTF.

The chain recombines TRBV5-1 with TRBJ1-1, with D perhaps TRBD1 (6 bases). This CDR3 is 15 amino acids long. Germline loops: CDR1 SGHRS, CDR2 YFSETQ. The ends were cut back, 4 bases at V and 0 bases at J, with 13 bases in the middle. The CDR3 is CASSARGGLNTEAFF. DNA for the CDR3: TGCGCCAGCAGCGCCCGGGGGGGCCTGAACACTGAAGCTTTCTTT.

V usage is TRBV28 and J usage is TRBJ1-2, with 8 bases that match TRBD1. V lost 1 base, J lost 2 bases, and 6 bases stayed unmatched. The CDR3 loop spans 16 amino acids. Germline CDR1 and CDR2: MDHEN and SYDVKM. CDR3 nucleotide sequence: TGTGCCAGCAGTTTATTTTTCGGGACAGGCAACTATGGCTACACCTTC. This codes for CASSLFFGTGNYGYTF.

The rearrangement links TRBV12-3 or TRBV12-4 to TRBJ1-6, with D hard to call. V lost 6 bases to trimming and J lost 9 bases, with 9 bases between them. This CDR3 comprises 12 residues. CDR3 DNA: TGTGCCAGCAGACCCCCGGGTTCACCCCTCCACTTT. Protein: CASRPPGSPLHF.

V is TRBV19 and J is TRBJ1-1, with a tentative D call TRBD1 (5 bases). V lost 10 bases, J lost 2 bases, and 20 bases lay in between. CDR1 and CDR2 from the germline V gene are LNHDA and SQIVND (reference sequence). The CDR3 consists of 15 residues. CDR3 protein: CATTASTVPNTEAFF. As DNA, the CDR3 is TGTGCCACCACCGCATCGACAGTCCCTAACACTGAAGCTTTCTTT.

The rearrangement links TRBV25-1 to TRBJ1-6; 8 positions agree with TRBD1. CDR1 and CDR2 from the germline V gene are MGHDK and SYGVNS. The CDR3 is 13 amino acids. Unmatched junction bases numbered 6, after V lost 7 bases and J lost 10 bases. The CDR3 spells CASKTGADSPLHF. The CDR3 coding sequence is TGTGCCAGCAAGACAGGGGCGGACTCACCCCTCCACTTT.

The V call is TRBV30, the J call TRBJ1-2; D is undetermined. From germline, CDR1 is GTSNPN and CDR2 SVGIG (reference sequence). This CDR3 comprises 14 residues. The ends were cut back, 0 bases at V and 2 bases at J, with 10 bases in the middle. CDR3 sequence reads: CAWSVSHRNYGYTF. CDR3 DNA: TGTGCCTGGAGTGTATCCCACAGAAACTATGGCTACACCTTC. Full variable domain (rest looked up from reference TRBV30 and TRBJ1-2): SQTIHQWPATLVQPVGSPLSLECTVEGTSNPNLYWYRQAAGRGLQLLFYSVGIGQISSEVPQNLSASRPQDRQFILSSKKLLLSDSGFYLCAWSVSHRNYGYTFGSGTRLTVV.

The chain links TRBV25-1 to TRBJ1-6, with 9 nucleotides matching TRBD1. J gave up 9 bases and V 4 bases, and 4 bases lay outside the gene matches. The CDR3 loop spans 14 amino acids. Germline V CDR1 and CDR2: MGHDK, SYGVNS. The CDR3 protein is CASSAQGAASPLHF. For the CDR3, the DNA is TGTGCCAGCAGTGCACAGGGGGCTGCTTCACCCCTCCACTTT. The whole variable domain, remainder taken from reference TRBV25-1 and TRBJ1-6, is EADIYQTPRYLVIGTGKKITLECSQTMGHDKMYWYQQDPGMELHLIHYSYGVNSTEKGDLSSESTVSRIRTEHFPLTLESARPSHTSQYLCASSAQGAASPLHFGNGTRLTVT.

The rearrangement joins TRBV7-2 to TRBJ1-2; 7 positions match TRBD1. CDR3 size: 14 residues. Germline V lookup: CDR1 SGHTA, CDR2 FQGNSA. The trim removed 5 bases at V and 5 bases at J, leaving 8 bases unmatched. The CDR3 reads CASSPWDSGYGYTF. The CDR3 bases are TGTGCCAGCAGCCCCTGGGACAGTGGGTATGGCTACACCTTC.

The chain uses TRBV15 and TRBJ2-5, with 10 bases lining up with TRBD2. Germline-derived CDR1 and CDR2 are LNHNV and YYDKDF (reference sequence). After removal of 1 base from V and 6 bases from J, the junction contained 5 bases not matched to a gene. This CDR3 is built from 15 residues. The CDR3 loop reads CATSRASGGLQTQYF. CDR3 nucleotides: TGTGCCACCAGCAGAGCTAGCGGGGGTCTCCAGACCCAGTACTTC.

This sequence joins TRBV6-6 and TRBJ2-7, with TRBD1 matching 9 bases. CDR1 is MNHNY and CDR2 is SVGAGI in the germline V gene (reference sequence). The CDR3 runs to 16 residues. Losses at the gene ends were 7 bases for V and 3 bases for J; bases not matched to a gene: 13. CDR3 DNA: TGTGCCAGCATTAAAGGGACCGGGACAGGGAACTACGAGCAGTACTTC. This translates into CASIKGTGTGNYEQYF.